The clone carrying this T cell receptor (beta chain) came up once. Libraries were prepared by immunoSEQ multiplex PCR; TCRdb keeps only in-frame clonotypes and omits some of them. The sample holds 220,000 or so clones, over 80% seen once. The length of the CDR3 is 13 residues. Trimming cost V 4 bases and J 3 bases, with 9 bases left between them. These data come from a study of blood T cell repertoires in COVID-19. Study-level background: Some COVID-19 samples were acute and others convalescent; all came from the United States, Italy and Spain.

The sequence came from a man between 50 and 59 years old who had been exposed to COVID-19. The material sequenced was PBMCs or T cells enriched from blood (not recorded which). The gene calls are TRBV12-3 or TRBV12-4 and TRBJ1-2; D unclear. In nucleotides, the CDR3 is TGTGCCAGCAGTTGGCGGCTTTACTATGGCTACACCTTC. Its translation: CASSWRLYYGYTF.